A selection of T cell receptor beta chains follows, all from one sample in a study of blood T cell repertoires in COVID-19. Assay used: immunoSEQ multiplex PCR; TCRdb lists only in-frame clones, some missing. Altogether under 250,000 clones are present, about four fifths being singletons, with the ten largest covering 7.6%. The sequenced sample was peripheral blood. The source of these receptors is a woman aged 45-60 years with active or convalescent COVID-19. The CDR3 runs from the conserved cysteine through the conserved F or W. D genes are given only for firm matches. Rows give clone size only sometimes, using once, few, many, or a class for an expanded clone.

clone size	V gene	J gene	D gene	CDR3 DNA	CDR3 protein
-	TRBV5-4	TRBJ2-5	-	TGTGCCAGCAGCCCCGTGATGAGTGGAGGGACCCAGTACTTC	CASSPVMSGGTQYF
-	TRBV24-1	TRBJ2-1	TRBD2	TGTGCCACCAGTGATTCCACTAGCGGGAGGTACAATGAGCAGTTCTTC	CATSDSTSGRYNEQFF
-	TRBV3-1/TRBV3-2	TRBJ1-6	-	TGTGCCAGCAGCCGCGGTGGTTCACCCCTCCACTTT	CASSRGGSPLHF
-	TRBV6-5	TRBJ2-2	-	TGTGCCAGCACTTCGGGGGGCGCCCCAGCCGGGGAGCTGTTTTTT	CASTSGGAPAGELFF
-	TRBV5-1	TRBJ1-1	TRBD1	TGCGCCAGCAGCCGGGGACAGGGGTCATTGAACACTGAAGCTTTCTTT	CASSRGQGSLNTEAFF
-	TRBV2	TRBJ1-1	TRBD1	TGTGCCAGCAGTGCAACTGAACAGGGGGTTGGGACTGAAGCTTTCTTT	CASSATEQGVGTEAFF
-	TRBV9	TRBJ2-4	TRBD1	TGTGCCAGCAGCGTAGAGGGGGCCTCTTCGGAAATTCAGTACTTC	CASSVEGASSEIQYF
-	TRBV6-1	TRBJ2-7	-	TGTGCCAGCAGTGAAGCCCGGTACGAGCAGTACTTC	CASSEARYEQYF
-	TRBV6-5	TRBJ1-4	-	TGTGCCAGCAGAACGGGATCCCTTAATGAAAAACTGTTTTTT	CASRTGSLNEKLFF
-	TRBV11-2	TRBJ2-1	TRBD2	TGTGCCAGCAGCCCTCGGCGACCTATAGCGGGAGCTAACTATGAGCAGTTCTTC	CASSPRRPIAGANYEQFF
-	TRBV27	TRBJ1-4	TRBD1	TGTGCCAGCAGTTCCGGGACAGGGGGCGCAGGGGAAAAACTGTTTTTT	CASSSGTGGAGEKLFF
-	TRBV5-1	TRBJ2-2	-	TGCGCCAGCAGCTTGGTAGTAGGGGACACCGGGGAGCTGTTTTTT	CASSLVVGDTGELFF
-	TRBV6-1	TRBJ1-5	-	TGTGCCAGCAGTGAAGCTGCCTGGACAGTACCTAATCAGCCCCAGCATTTT	CASSEAAWTVPNQPQHF
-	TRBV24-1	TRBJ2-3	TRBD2	TGTGCCACCAGTGATTCCCCTCCCGGGGCGGGGGGATCTGATACGCAGTATTTT	CATSDSPPGAGGSDTQYF
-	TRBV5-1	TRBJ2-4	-	TGCGCCAGCAGCATCTCTACAGGAACGAAAAACATTCAGTACTTC	CASSISTGTKNIQYF
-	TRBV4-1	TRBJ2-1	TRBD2	TGCGCCAGCAGCCAAGCTACTAGCGGTTCCTACAATGAGCAGTTCTTC	CASSQATSGSYNEQFF
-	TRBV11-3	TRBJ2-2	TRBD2	TGTGCCAGCAGCCCCTTCGGGGGGATCAGGAACACCGGGGAGCTGTTTTTT	CASSPFGGIRNTGELFF
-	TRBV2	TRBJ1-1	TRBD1	TGTGCCAGCAAGAGGGCAGGGGGAACTGAAGCTTTCTTT	CASKRAGGTEAFF
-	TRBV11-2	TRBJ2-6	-	TGTGCCAGCAGCTTTGATTCAGGTGGGGCCAACGTCCTGACTTTC	CASSFDSGGANVLTF
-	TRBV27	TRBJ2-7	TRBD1	TGTGCCAGCAGTTTAAGGCAGGGGGCAGACGAGCAGTACTTC	CASSLRQGADEQYF
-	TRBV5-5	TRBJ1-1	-	TGTGCCAGCAGCTCCAAACCGGGGGGCAGGGCTATTAGCACTGAAGCTTTCTTT	CASSSKPGGRAISTEAFF
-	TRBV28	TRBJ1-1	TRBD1	TGTGCCAGCGGGTACTCCGGGACAGGGCGCACTGAAGCTTTCTTT	CASGYSGTGRTEAFF
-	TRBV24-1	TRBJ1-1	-	TGTGCCACCAGTGATTCTACTGCCCCGAACACTGAAGCTTTCTTT	CATSDSTAPNTEAFF
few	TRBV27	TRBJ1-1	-	TGTGCCAGCAGTTTTAGCCAGTTTGGGAACACTGAAGCTTTCTTT	CASSFSQFGNTEAFF
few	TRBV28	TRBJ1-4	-	TGTGCCAGCAGTCCTTTGAATGAAAAACTGTTTTTT	CASSPLNEKLFF
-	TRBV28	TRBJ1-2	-	TGTGCCAGCAGTCAGTATGGCTACACCTTC	CASSQYGYTF
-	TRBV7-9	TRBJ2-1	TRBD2	TGTGCCAGCAGCCCCCTGACTAGCCTGAATGAGCAGTTCTTC	CASSPLTSLNEQFF
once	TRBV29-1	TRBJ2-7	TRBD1	TGCAGCGGCGGTGGACAGGGGGCGAGCGAGCAGTACTTC	CSGGGQGASEQYF
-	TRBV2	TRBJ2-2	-	TGTGCCAGCAGACACGACACCGGGGAGCTGTTTTTT	CASRHDTGELFF
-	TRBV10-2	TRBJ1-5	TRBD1	TGCGCCAGCAGCTACAGGGGTCCGAGCAATCAGCCCCAGCATTTT	CASSYRGPSNQPQHF